The 22 T cell receptor beta chains below were found in one sample sequenced in a study of regulatory T cells in long-lasting Graves disease. Researchers made TCR beta libraries by using iRepertoire HTBI primers and running Arm-PCR on CDR3 regions. One entry per CDR3 protein, called by TCRdb with MiXCR from the multiplex PCR reads. The profile shows about 240,000 distinct CDR3 sequences, around 21% of them singletons. Indicated time point: newly diagnosed GD, antithyroid drugs for less than 3 months. Construction of the TCR library relied on RNA isolated from PBMCs. Sequenced material: peripheral blood mononuclear cells (PBMCs), taken at new diagnosis, from a patient treated with antithyroid drugs. The receptor source for this set is a female donor with Graves disease.

This clonotype was counted at least ten times. The V gene is TRBV24-1, the J gene TRBJ1-5; D perhaps matches TRBD1 (6 bases). Germline CDR1 is KGHDR and CDR2 is SFDVKD. The CDR3 spans 12 residues. V lost 8 bases and J lost 6, with 10 bases in between. As DNA, the CDR3 is TGTGCCACCACCCAGGGGAGTCAGCCCCAGCATTTT. Translating it yields CATTQGSQPQHF.

Worth noting for this clonotype: A much larger clone sits a single nucleotide away, making a read error possible. The chain is built from TRBV20-1 and TRBJ1-1, with 7 bases that match TRBD1. Germline V CDR1 and CDR2: DFQATT, SNEGSKA (reference sequence). The CDR3 is made up of 13 amino acids. V gave up 5 bases and J gave up 3 bases; unmatched junction bases: 6. The CDR3 DNA reads TGCAGTGCTTCGGGACAGATGGACACTGAAGCTTTCTTT. It yields the protein CSASGQMDTEAFF.

This clonotype was counted ten times or more. The chain has TRBV12-3 or TRBV12-4 and TRBJ2-7, with TRBD1 matching over 7 bases. The V gene end was trimmed by 3 bases and the J gene end by 3 bases; junction bases not matched to a gene: 8. This CDR3 is built from 15 residues. CDR3 residues: CASSLKQGYLYEQYF. DNA for the CDR3: TGTGCCAGCAGTTTGAAACAGGGGTATCTCTACGAGCAGTACTTC.

This clonotype was seen more than once but under ten times. The rearrangement uses TRBV29-1 and TRBJ2-7; D is uncertain. Germline V gene sequence: CDR1 SQVTM, CDR2 ANQGSEA. The CDR3 totals 13 residues. The V gene lost 3 bases and the J gene lost 4 bases, with 13 bases spanning the gap. CDR3 sequence (DNA): TGCAGCGTTGAGTTTGAAGGTCGGTACGAGCAGTACTTC. As protein: CSVEFEGRYEQYF.

This clonotype was observed once. Being one base from a much bigger clone, this may be a read error. This sequence joins TRBV6-1 and TRBJ2-5; unclear D gene. CDR1 is MNHNS and CDR2 is SASEGT in the germline V gene. This CDR3 contains 12 residues. Trimming cost V 4 bases and J 6 bases, with 9 bases left between them. CDR3 sequence: CASSGSGQTQYF. The CDR3, as DNA: TGTGCCAGCAGTGGCAGTGGCCAGACCCAGTACTTC.

The J gene is TRBJ2-5, the V gene TRBV28, with unresolved D. From germline, CDR1 is MDHEN and CDR2 SYDVKM. The germline V and J ends were trimmed by 5 bases and 11 bases, with 12 bases remaining between them. CDR3 length: 11 amino acids. This chain's CDR3 is CASSPGRVQYF. The CDR3 coding sequence is TGTGCCAGCAGTCCCGGACGTGTTCAGTACTTC.

This clonotype was seen ten or more times. This chain connects TRBV12-3 or TRBV12-4 to TRBJ1-1, with a weak D call TRBD1 (6 bases). This CDR3 spans 16 amino acids. Deletions cut 6 bases from V and 5 bases from J, with 22 bases between. This CDR3 reads CASRLGVGGGRTEAFF. The CDR3 DNA reads as TGTGCCAGCAGACTAGGGGTTGGCGGGGGGCGGACTGAAGCTTTCTTT.

V and J are TRBV28 and TRBJ1-5; the match to TRBD1 covers 7 bases. CDR1 and CDR2 (germline): MDHEN, SYDVKM. This CDR3 has 15 amino acids. V lost 8 bases, J lost 0 bases, and 7 bases stayed unmatched. In DNA, the CDR3 is TGTGCCAGCGAAGGACAGGAGTATAGCAATCAGCCCCAGCATTTT. This encodes CASEGQEYSNQPQHF.

The V call is TRBV7-2, the J call TRBJ1-1; D is undetermined. Trimming left V 5 bases short and J 6 bases short, with 13 bases between. This CDR3 comprises 13 residues. Germline V gene sequence: CDR1 SGHTA, CDR2 FQGNSA. The CDR3 is CASSPFTIPEAFF. The CDR3 nucleotides read TGTGCCAGCAGCCCGTTCACAATCCCTGAAGCTTTCTTT.

This clonotype was recorded at least ten times. The CDR3 bases are TGTGCCAGCAGTGAAGTGGCTCGCTCTGGAAACACCATATATTTT. Encoded protein: CASSEVARSGNTIYF. V gene TRBV2 combines with J gene TRBJ1-3; D uncertain. The CDR3 length is 15 residues. V was cut by 1 base and J by 0 bases, with 7 bases left in between. From germline, CDR1 is SNHLY and CDR2 FYNNEI.

The chain recombines TRBV5-5 with TRBJ2-7, with 9 bases fitting TRBD1. J was trimmed by 6 bases and V by 3 bases; bases with no gene match: 7. CDR3 length: 14 amino acids. Per germline, CDR1 SGHKS and CDR2 YYEKEE (reference sequence). The CDR3 bases are TGTGCCAGCAGCTCCTGGACAGGGGACGGCGAGCAGTACTTC. It translates to CASSSWTGDGEQYF.

The table lists this clonotype with many counts. The CDR3 loop is CAISEGAQEKLFF. CDR3 sequence (DNA): TGTGCCATCAGCGAGGGGGCACAAGAAAAACTGTTTTTT. V and J are TRBV10-3 and TRBJ1-4; TRBD1 agrees at 7 bases. Germline assignment: CDR1 ENHRY and CDR2 SYGVKD. The CDR3 sequence is 13 residues long. V lost 6 bases, J lost 8 bases, and 6 bases stayed unmatched.

V is TRBV10-3 and J is TRBJ1-2, with TRBD1 as a possible D gene (6 bases). V lost 6 bases and J 11 bases, leaving 13 bases between the germline ends. The CDR3 runs to 11 residues. CDR1 ENHRY and CDR2 SYGVKD come from the germline V gene. CDR3 amino acids: CAIRLQGIYTF. The CDR3, as DNA: TGTGCCATCAGGCTTCAGGGGATTTACACCTTC.

This clonotype was recorded many times. The chain carries TRBV20-1 and TRBJ2-3; 9 positions match TRBD1. This CDR3 has 15 amino acids. CDR1 and CDR2 (germline): DFQATT, SNEGSKA (reference sequence). CDR3 in amino acids: CSTNVRDRGTDTQYF. The CDR3 DNA reads as TGCAGCACTAACGTACGGGACAGGGGCACAGATACGCAGTATTTT.

This clonotype occurred many times. The chain links TRBV15 to TRBJ1-1; tentative D call: TRBD1 (5 bases). The V gene lost 3 bases and the J gene lost 1 base, with 9 bases spanning the gap. From germline, CDR1 is LNHNV and CDR2 YYDKDF (reference sequence). The CDR3 is 14 residues long. The CDR3 here is CATSRDTSNTEAFF. The CDR3 DNA follows: TGTGCCACCAGCAGGGACACCTCGAACACTGAAGCTTTCTTT.

A note on this clonotype: This likely stems from a read error, as it lies one base from a far larger clone. The chain links TRBV7-9 to TRBJ2-7; 8 bases map to TRBD2. Per the germline V gene, CDR1 is SEHNR and CDR2 is FQNEAQ (reference sequence). This CDR3 is 15 amino acids long. CDR3 protein: CAGSLDTSGNYEQYF. CDR3 nucleotides: TGTGCCGGCAGCTTAGATACTAGCGGCAACTACGAGCAGTACTTC.

This clonotype was observed at least ten times. The chain couples TRBV12-3 or TRBV12-4 to TRBJ1-1, with D maybe TRBD1 (5 bases). Trimming stripped 6 bases from V and 3 bases from J, with 8 bases between. CDR3 length: 12 residues. This CDR3 is CASSDSYTEAFF. The CDR3 region has the DNA TGTGCCAGCAGCGACAGTTACACTGAAGCTTTCTTT.

This clonotype was observed at least ten times. The chain links TRBV20-1 to TRBJ1-4; tentatively, D is TRBD1 (6 bases). V gave up 6 bases and J gave up 8 bases, with 13 bases separating them. Germline CDR1 DFQATT, CDR2 SNEGSKA (reference sequence). The CDR3 sequence is 12 residues long. CDR3 nucleotide sequence: TGCAGTGCCCGGACAGTCGGGGAAAAACTGTTTTTT. Protein: CSARTVGEKLFF.

The gene calls are TRBV20-1 and TRBJ2-1, with TRBD2 matching 13 bases. The junction had 10 bases not matched to a gene; V was cut back by 5 bases and J by 9 bases. Germline CDR1 DFQATT, CDR2 SNEGSKA (reference sequence). The CDR3 sequence is 15 residues long. CDR3 nucleotide sequence: TGCAGTGCTGAGACTAGCGGGGGGCCTAGTATTGAGCAGTTCTTC. Amino acids: CSAETSGGPSIEQFF.

This clonotype was counted many times. The rearrangement uses TRBV10-3 and TRBJ2-1; 8 positions match TRBD1. Germline trimming cut 6 bases from V and 0 bases from J; bases unmatched to any gene: 13. From germline, CDR1 is ENHRY and CDR2 SYGVKD. This CDR3 has 18 amino acids. Here the CDR3 reads CAISSGQGRIGSYNEQFF. CDR3 DNA sequence: TGTGCCATCAGCTCCGGACAGGGAAGGATAGGCTCCTACAATGAGCAGTTCTTC.

This clonotype was found a few times. This chain joins TRBV10-2 and TRBJ2-3; TRBD1 matches 9 bases. The length of the CDR3 is 15 residues. V lost 7 bases, J lost 3 bases, and 8 bases stayed unmatched. The V gene's germline CDR1 is WSHSY and CDR2 SAAADI. The CDR3 loop is CASNRGQGGTDTQYF. In nucleotides, the CDR3 is TGCGCCAGCAACCGGGGACAGGGCGGGACAGATACGCAGTATTTT.

This clonotype came up many times. V usage is TRBV5-1 and J usage is TRBJ2-5, with D perhaps assigned TRBD1 or TRBD2 (5 bases each). The germline CDR1 and CDR2 sequences are SGHRS and YFSETQ. V gave up 4 bases and J gave up 2 bases, with 15 bases separating them. There are 15 residues in the CDR3. The CDR3: CASSPSIWGQETQYF. CDR3 nucleotides: TGCGCCAGCAGCCCTAGTATCTGGGGGCAAGAGACCCAGTACTTC.